This TCR beta chain appears in the sequencing data of a study of cytomegalovirus exposure and HLA in healthy donors. Study-level information: HLA-typed donors were the source of about 85 million unique TCRs, which an early data release held. Study-level points and caveats: Through in vitro validation, three CMV-associated chains were shown to be specific for CMV antigens.

This clone came up a few times. Antigen: not known. PCR employed 60 Vbeta and 13 Jbeta primers. Sequencing used immunoSEQ multiplex PCR; TCRdb keeps in-frame clones, though not all of them. The sample yields roughly 120,000 clones, just under 75% seen once. V shed 4 bases and J 7 bases; nucleotides not matched to a gene: 7. The CDR3 consists of 13 residues. CDR1 SGHDN and CDR2 FVKESK come from the germline V gene. Material for sequencing was PBMCs. The J gene is TRBJ2-7, the V gene TRBV14, with 7 bases matching TRBD1. This TCR was recovered from a man aged 35-49 years in good health and CMV-seropositive. This CDR3 reads CASSLDRVGEQYF. CDR3 in DNA: TGTGCCAGCAGCCTAGACAGGGTTGGTGAGCAGTACTTC.